These T cell receptor beta chains were read from a single sample in a study of cytomegalovirus exposure and HLA in healthy donors. This table comes from immunoSEQ multiplex PCR, and its TCRdb copy is limited to in-frame clones, with some not included. The table records about 140,000 clones, approximately 70% of them present only once. Material: PBMCs. The receptors shown here come from a human donor in good health. CDR3s include the opening cysteine and the closing phenylalanine or tryptophan. Each record gives: J gene, clone size, V gene, D gene, CDR3 DNA, CDR3 protein. A D gene is named only where the DNA matches it firmly. Some rows mark clone size as missing; the rest say once, few, many or name a class of expanded clone.

TRBJ2-1,.,TRBV6-1,TRBD1,TGTGCCAGCAGTGAGGGACAGGGTGGTCGTAGTGAGCAGTTCTTC,CASSEGQGGRSEQFF
TRBJ2-7,few,TRBV9,.,TGTGCCAGCAGCGTAGAGCCGGGGAACGAGCAGTACTTC,CASSVEPGNEQYF
TRBJ2-7,.,TRBV27,TRBD1,TGTGCCAGCAGTTTATCTGCGACAGGGATCTACGAGCAGTACTTC,CASSLSATGIYEQYF
TRBJ2-5,.,TRBV29-1,TRBD2,TGCAGCGTAAGAACTAGCGGGAGTTGGCAAGAGACCCAGTACTTC,CSVRTSGSWQETQYF
TRBJ1-5,once,TRBV28,.,TGTGCCAGCAGTCTCTTACGGGTAAATCAGCCCCAGCATTTT,CASSLLRVNQPQHF
TRBJ2-1,.,TRBV5-1,TRBD2,TGCGCCAGCAGCTCAAAACTAGCGGGAGGGCCTGCAGGATACAATGAGCAGTTCTTC,CASSSKLAGGPAGYNEQFF
TRBJ2-7,few,TRBV7-9,TRBD1,TGTGCCAGCAGCTTGAGGGGGCTCGAGCAGTACTTC,CASSLRGLEQYF
TRBJ2-1,.,TRBV5-6,.,TGTGCCAGCAGCTTGTATCAGCGGCTCGAGCAGTTCTTC,CASSLYQRLEQFF
TRBJ2-2,.,TRBV28,TRBD2,TGTGCCAGCAGACTAGCGGGAGGTTCGGCCGGGGAGCTGTTTTTT,CASRLAGGSAGELFF
TRBJ2-7,.,TRBV9,.,TGTGCCAGCAGCGCCAATGAGCTACCGGTCTACGAGCAGTACTTC,CASSANELPVYEQYF
TRBJ2-7,.,TRBV5-6,TRBD1,TGTGCCAGCAGCCCGGAAGGGACAGGGCACAGCGAGGGGGAGCAGTACTTC,CASSPEGTGHSEGEQYF
TRBJ1-1,.,TRBV18,.,TGTGCCAGCTCACCGCGATTCGCCAGGGTCGGCACTGAAGCTTTCTTT,CASSPRFARVGTEAFF
TRBJ2-7,.,TRBV2,.,TGTGCCAGCAGTGAACAGAATTACGAGCAGTACTTC,CASSEQNYEQYF
TRBJ2-2,.,TRBV4-1,TRBD2,TGCGCCAGCAGCCAAGATACAGCGGGGGCGAACACCGGGGAGCTGTTTTTT,CASSQDTAGANTGELFF
TRBJ1-1,.,TRBV27,.,TGTGCCAGCAGTTTATCCCACCGGGATAACACTGAAGCTTTCTTT,CASSLSHRDNTEAFF
TRBJ2-5,few,TRBV7-6,.,TGTGCCAGCAGCCTCTTCGAGGAAGAGACCCAGTACTTC,CASSLFEEETQYF
TRBJ1-5,.,TRBV7-2,.,TGTGCCAGCAGCTTATTAGGGGGAGGGTTTCAGCCCCAGCATTTT,CASSLLGGGFQPQHF
TRBJ2-2,.,TRBV28,TRBD1,TGTGCCAGCAGACCACAGGGGCTCGGCACCGGGGAGCTGTTTTTT,CASRPQGLGTGELFF
TRBJ1-1,few,TRBV6-1,TRBD1,TGTGCCACCCTTCAGACAGGGGACACTGAAGCTTTCTTT,CATLQTGDTEAFF
TRBJ1-4,.,TRBV2,TRBD1,TGTGCCAGCAGTGTGGGGGACAGGCCGGCCAAACTGTTTTTT,CASSVGDRPAKLFF
TRBJ2-1,few,TRBV2,.,TGTGCCAGCAGGGAAGAAGACAGGCGAGCCTACAATGAGCAGTTCTTC,CASREEDRRAYNEQFF
TRBJ2-7,.,TRBV27,.,TGTGCCAGCAGTTCACCCGCTAGGAAAAACTACGAGCAGTACTTC,CASSSPARKNYEQYF
TRBJ2-2,once,TRBV5-1,.,TGCGCCAGCAGCTTGTTGGAGGTGAACACCGGGGAGCTGTTTTTT,CASSLLEVNTGELFF
TRBJ2-1,.,TRBV14,TRBD2,TGTGCCAGCAGCCGGTTGGGACTAGCGGACAATGAGCAGTTCTTC,CASSRLGLADNEQFF
TRBJ2-1,.,TRBV7-3,.,TGTGCCAGCAGCTCGTCCCCCGACAATGAGCAGTTCTTC,CASSSSPDNEQFF
TRBJ2-7,.,TRBV5-1,TRBD1,TGCGCCAGCAGCCAGGGACAGGGAGGGGTCTACGAGCAGTACTTC,CASSQGQGGVYEQYF
TRBJ1-1,.,TRBV27,.,TGTGCCAGCAGTTTACAGATCCAAAACACTGAAGCTTTCTTT,CASSLQIQNTEAFF
TRBJ2-5,.,TRBV5-1,TRBD2,TGCGCCAGCAGCTCCGGCGCGCGGGAGGGCCGAAAAGAGACCCAGTACTTC,CASSSGAREGRKETQYF
TRBJ2-7,.,TRBV5-8,.,TGTGCCAGCAGCTACGGACAAAGCGAGCAGTACTTC,CASSYGQSEQYF
TRBJ2-1,once,TRBV5-4,TRBD2,TGTGCCAGCAGGTCAAGCGGGGCCTACAATGAGCAGTTCTTC,CASRSSGAYNEQFF
TRBJ1-5,.,TRBV19,.,TGTGCCAGTAGTATAAAGTCAGGGCGCCTTGATCAGCCCCAGCATTTT,CASSIKSGRLDQPQHF
TRBJ1-4,.,TRBV7-2,.,TGTGCCAGCGAACCGTGGCAGGGGTATGAAAAACTGTTTTTT,CASEPWQGYEKLFF
TRBJ2-2,.,TRBV19,.,TGTGCCAGTAGTATAGATGACGCGGGGTACACCGGGGAGCTGTTTTTT,CASSIDDAGYTGELFF
TRBJ2-1,once,TRBV7-9,TRBD2,TGTGCCAGCAGCCCATCCGGACTAGCGAGCTACAATGAGCAGTTCTTC,CASSPSGLASYNEQFF
TRBJ1-5,.,TRBV19,TRBD1,TGTGCCAGTAGTATAGAAGGTCAGGGGGGCAATCAGCCCCAGCATTTT,CASSIEGQGGNQPQHF
TRBJ2-3,.,TRBV9,TRBD2,TGTGCCAGCAGCCCTGGGACTAGCGGGAGAGATACGCAGTATTTT,CASSPGTSGRDTQYF
TRBJ2-7,.,TRBV13,.,TGTGCCAGCAGCCGGAAGGGGGCCTACGAGCAGTACTTC,CASSRKGAYEQYF